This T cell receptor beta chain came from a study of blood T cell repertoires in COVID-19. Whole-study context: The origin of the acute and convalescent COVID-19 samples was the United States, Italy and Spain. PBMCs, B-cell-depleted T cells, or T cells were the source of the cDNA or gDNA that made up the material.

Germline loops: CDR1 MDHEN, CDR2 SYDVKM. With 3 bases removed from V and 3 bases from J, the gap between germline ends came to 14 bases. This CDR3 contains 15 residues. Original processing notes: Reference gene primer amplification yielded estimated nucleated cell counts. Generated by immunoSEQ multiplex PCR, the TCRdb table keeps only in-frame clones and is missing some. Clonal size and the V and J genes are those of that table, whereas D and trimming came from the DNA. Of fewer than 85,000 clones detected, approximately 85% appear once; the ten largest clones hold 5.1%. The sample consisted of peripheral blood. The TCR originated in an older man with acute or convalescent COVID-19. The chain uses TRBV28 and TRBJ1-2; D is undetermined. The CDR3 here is CASSFGGPLDYGYTF. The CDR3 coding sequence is TGTGCCAGCAGTTTCGGAGGACCGCTGGACTATGGCTACACCTTC.